This T cell receptor (beta chain) was sequenced during a study of shared clonotypes between healthy human individuals. Study conclusions and caveats: Among four donors, about 4.6% of naive CD4 clonotypes were found in common. Rarefaction curves obtained for sorted subsets showed sequencing incomplete despite large depth.

With 1 base removed from V and 7 bases from J, the gap between germline ends came to 15 bases. The CDR3 has 16 residues. Germline V CDR1 and CDR2: SGHDT, YYEEEE. On this clone itself: The antigen remains undetermined.

Every donor was a Caucasian adult from Nashville, Tennessee. Together with CD45RO+ cells, CCR7-negative CD45RA+ TemRA cells were included in CD8 memory. Profiled with immunoSEQ multiplex PCR; TCRdb holds only in-frame clones, not every one. The data show some 380,000 clones, about 97% seen once. The genes are TRBV5-6 and TRBJ1-6; possible D gene TRBD1, 5 bases. The sequenced material came from memory CD8+ T cells sorted from blood. Subset reported: CD45RO+ cells pooled with CCR7-negative TemRA cells. The clonotype comes from a young man in good health. CDR3 coding DNA: TGTGCCAGCAGCTTGTTGCCGGGGGACCTAAATTCACCCCTCCACTTT. Encoded protein: CASSLLPGDLNSPLHF.